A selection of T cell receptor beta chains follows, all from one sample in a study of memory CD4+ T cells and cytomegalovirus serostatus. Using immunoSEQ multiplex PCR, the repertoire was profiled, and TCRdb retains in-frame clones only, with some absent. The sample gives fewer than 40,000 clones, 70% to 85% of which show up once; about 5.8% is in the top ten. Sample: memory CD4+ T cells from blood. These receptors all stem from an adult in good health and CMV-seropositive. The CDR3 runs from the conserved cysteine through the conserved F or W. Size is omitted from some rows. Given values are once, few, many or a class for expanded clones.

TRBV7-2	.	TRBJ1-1	CASSPIRMNTEAFF
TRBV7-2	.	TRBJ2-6	CASSTRGDYSGANVLTF
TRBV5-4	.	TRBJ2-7	CASSLGYRGDYEQYF
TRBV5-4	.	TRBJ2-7	CASRRTGTAPYEQYF
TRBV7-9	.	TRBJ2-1	CASSLSLAGAHNEQFF
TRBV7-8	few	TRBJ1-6	CASSLGLDGAPLHF
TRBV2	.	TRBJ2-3	CASNRQFTDTQYF
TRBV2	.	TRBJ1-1	CASSEGKRGTEAFF
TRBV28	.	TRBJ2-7	CASSVLLAGGPPSSYEQYF
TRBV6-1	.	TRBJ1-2	CASSEMTGEFGYTF
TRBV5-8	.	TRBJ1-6	CASSFRRQGGSPLHF
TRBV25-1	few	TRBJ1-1	CASSEYRGQNTEAFF
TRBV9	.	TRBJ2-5	CASSVGGHQETQYF
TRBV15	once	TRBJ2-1	CATSLGRGTHNEQFF
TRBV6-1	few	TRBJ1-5	CASSESYSGDSDMSQHF
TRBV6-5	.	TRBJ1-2	CASSCGEDCGYTF
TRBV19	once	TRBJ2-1	CASSRTSGVYNEQFF
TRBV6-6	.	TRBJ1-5	CASSYSQGAGNQPQHF
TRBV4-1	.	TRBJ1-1	CASSQVGKDTEAFF
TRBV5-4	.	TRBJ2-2	CASSLLLAGGTGELFF
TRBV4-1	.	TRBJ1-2	CASSQHGIYGYTF
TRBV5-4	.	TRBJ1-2	CASSLFSRTGTYGYTF
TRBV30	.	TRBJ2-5	CAWSVRDGDRVKETQYF